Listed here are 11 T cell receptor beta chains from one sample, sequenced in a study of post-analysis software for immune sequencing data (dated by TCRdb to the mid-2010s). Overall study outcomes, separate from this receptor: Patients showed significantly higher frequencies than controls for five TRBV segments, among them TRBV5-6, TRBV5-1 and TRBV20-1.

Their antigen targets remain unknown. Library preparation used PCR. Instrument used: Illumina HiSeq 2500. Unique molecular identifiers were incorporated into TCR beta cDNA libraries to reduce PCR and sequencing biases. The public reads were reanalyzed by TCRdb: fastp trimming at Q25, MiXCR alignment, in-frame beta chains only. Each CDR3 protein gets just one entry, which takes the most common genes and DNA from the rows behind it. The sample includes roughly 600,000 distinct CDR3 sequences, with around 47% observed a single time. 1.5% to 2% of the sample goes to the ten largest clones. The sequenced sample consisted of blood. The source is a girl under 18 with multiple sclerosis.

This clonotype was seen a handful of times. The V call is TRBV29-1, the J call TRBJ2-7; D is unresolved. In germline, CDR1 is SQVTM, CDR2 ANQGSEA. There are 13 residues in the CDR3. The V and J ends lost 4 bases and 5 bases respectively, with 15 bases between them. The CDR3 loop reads CSVGGRVRDEQYF. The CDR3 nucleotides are TGCAGCGTTGGGGGTCGTGTTAGGGACGAGCAGTACTTC.

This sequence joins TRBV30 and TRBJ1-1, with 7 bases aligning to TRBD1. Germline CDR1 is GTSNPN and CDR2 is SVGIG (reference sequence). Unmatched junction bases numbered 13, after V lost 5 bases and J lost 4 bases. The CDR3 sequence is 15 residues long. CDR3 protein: CAWQAAAGGITEAFF. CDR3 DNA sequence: TGTGCCTGGCAGGCCGCGGCAGGGGGTATCACTGAAGCTTTCTTT.

CDR3: CASSGTVGHEQYF. CDR3 sequence (DNA): TGCGCCAGCTCCGGGACGGTCGGCCACGAGCAGTACTTC. The chain is built from TRBV5-1 and TRBJ2-7; D could derive from TRBD1 or TRBD2 (5 bases each). Between the trimmed V and J ends, which lost 7 bases and 5 bases, there was a span of 16 bases. CDR3 length: 13 residues. Per germline, CDR1 SGHRS and CDR2 YFSETQ.

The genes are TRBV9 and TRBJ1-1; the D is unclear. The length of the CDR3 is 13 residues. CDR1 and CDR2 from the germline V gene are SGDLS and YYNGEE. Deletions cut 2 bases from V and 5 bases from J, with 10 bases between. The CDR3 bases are TGTGCCAGCAGCGTCCCACGAGGGACTGAAGCTTTCTTT. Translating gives CASSVPRGTEAFF.

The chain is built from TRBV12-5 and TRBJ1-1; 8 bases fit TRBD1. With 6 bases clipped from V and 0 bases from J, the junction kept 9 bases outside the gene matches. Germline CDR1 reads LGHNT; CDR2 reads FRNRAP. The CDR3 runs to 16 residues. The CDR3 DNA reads TGTGCTAGTGGACCCGACAGGGGCGGTTTGAACACTGAAGCTTTCTTT. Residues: CASGPDRGGLNTEAFF.

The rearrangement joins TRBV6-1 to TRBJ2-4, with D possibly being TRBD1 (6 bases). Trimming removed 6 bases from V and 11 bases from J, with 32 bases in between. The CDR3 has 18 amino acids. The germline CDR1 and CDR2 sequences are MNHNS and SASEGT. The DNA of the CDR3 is TGTGCCAGCAGCCTCGACCTAGGACAGCCCGGCAGAGGGAACGTTCAGTACTTC. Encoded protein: CASSLDLGQPGRGNVQYF.

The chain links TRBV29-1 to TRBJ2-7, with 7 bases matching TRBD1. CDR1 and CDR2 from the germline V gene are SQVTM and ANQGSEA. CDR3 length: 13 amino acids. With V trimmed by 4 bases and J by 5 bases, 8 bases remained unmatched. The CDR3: CSVAPTGAHEQYF. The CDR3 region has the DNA TGCAGCGTTGCCCCCACAGGGGCCCACGAGCAGTACTTC.

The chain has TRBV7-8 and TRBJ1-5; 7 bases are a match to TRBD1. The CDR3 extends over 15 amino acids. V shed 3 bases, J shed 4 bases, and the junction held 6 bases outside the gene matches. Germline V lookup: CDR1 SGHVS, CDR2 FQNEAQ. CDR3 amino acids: CASSLEGAQNQPQHF. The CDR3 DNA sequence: TGTGCCAGCAGCTTGGAGGGGGCGCAGAATCAGCCCCAGCATTTT.

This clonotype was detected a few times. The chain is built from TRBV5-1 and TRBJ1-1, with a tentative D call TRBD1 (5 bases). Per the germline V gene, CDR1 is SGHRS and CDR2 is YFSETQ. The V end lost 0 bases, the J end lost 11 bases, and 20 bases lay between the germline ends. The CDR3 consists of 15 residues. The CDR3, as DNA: TGCGCCAGCAGCTTGGCCACAGGCCCCGAGGCAGCGGCTTTCTTT. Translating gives CASSLATGPEAAAFF.

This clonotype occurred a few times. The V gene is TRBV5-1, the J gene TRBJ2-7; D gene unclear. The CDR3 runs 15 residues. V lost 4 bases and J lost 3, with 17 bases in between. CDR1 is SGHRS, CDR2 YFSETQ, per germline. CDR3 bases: TGCGCCAGCAGCGCCTTTCCCGAGGCCAACTACGAGCAGTACTTC. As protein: CASSAFPEANYEQYF.

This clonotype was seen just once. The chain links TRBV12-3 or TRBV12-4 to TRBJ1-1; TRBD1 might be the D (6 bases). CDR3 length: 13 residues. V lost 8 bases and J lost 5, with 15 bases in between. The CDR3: CASRRGAWTEAFF. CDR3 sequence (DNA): TGTGCCAGCCGCCGGGGGGCGTGGACTGAAGCTTTCTTT.